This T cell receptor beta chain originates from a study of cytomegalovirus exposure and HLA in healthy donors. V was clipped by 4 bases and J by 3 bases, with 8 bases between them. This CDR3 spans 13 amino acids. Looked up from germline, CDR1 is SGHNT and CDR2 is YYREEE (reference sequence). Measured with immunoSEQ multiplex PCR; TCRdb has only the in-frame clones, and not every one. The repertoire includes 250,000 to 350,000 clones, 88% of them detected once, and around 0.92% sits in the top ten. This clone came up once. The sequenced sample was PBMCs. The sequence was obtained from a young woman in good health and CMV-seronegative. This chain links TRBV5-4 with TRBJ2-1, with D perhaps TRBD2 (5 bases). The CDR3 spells CASSPRGYNEQFF. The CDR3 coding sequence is TGTGCCAGCAGCCCCCGGGGCTACAATGAGCAGTTCTTC.